The TCR beta chain under discussion was sequenced for a study of cytomegalovirus exposure and HLA in healthy donors (dated by TCRdb to about 2017). General notes on the study: An earlier analysis of some 600 of the donors reported 276 Gb of sequence data and 95 million to 130 million unique TCR beta sequences obtained from about 200 million T cells. A separate validation cohort of roughly 110 different subjects was used in addition to the roughly 670-subject first cohort. All discovery cohort repertoires had been generated using a single sequencing platform. Among approximately 370 genotyped donors of the cohort, an average of approximately 240,000 unique TCR beta nucleotide sequences was sequenced per donor, of which about 19% were non-productive. Among the roughly 400 genotyped donors, around 81% belonged to the genetic ancestry cluster associated with self-reported Caucasian donors. Approximately 300 gigabases of sequencing data and roughly 90 million unique TCR sequences were included in an early release covering roughly 700 HLA-typed donors. A later genetic analysis used genome-wide SNP genotypes for about 60% of the 666 donors, treating that subset as a discovery cohort. To study patterns of TCR occurrence, a later analysis re-analyzed previously published TCR beta repertoires from around 660 donors and added high-resolution HLA genotyping. Using immunosequencing, the study profiled T cell repertoires from 500 to 800 subjects and related those repertoires to cytomegalovirus serostatus. Rather than using new phenotypic data, the later analysis identified candidate immune exposures from TCR beta sequences and from how often those sequences occurred across donors. Class I and class II HLA loci were covered by the typing at four-digit resolution. The number of donors typed differed by locus, with roughly 620-630 for A, B, C, DRB1 and DQB1, about 500 for DQA1, 606 for DPA1, and approximately 470 for DPB1. In an earlier analysis of roughly 600 of the donors, high-throughput TCR beta sequencing was used to judge whether each TCR beta V gene segment behaved as functional or pseudogenic. The aim of the study was to test whether cataloging public T cell receptors could identify signatures of past pathogen exposure. To predict cytomegalovirus infection status, the study combined high-throughput TCR immunosequencing, statistical association of individual TCRs with disease status, and machine learning. Alongside the repertoire data, information on donor age, sex, ethnicity and CMV serostatus was compiled. Four or five DR-DQ haplotypes were handled as single units for association and clustering because linkage in the cohort was strong.

Library preparation employed the immunoSEQ multiplex PCR assay. For the multiplex PCR, a mixture combining 60 forward primers for TCR Vbeta segments and 13 reverse primers for TCR Jbeta segments was used. Amplification of the CDR3 region of rearranged TCR beta genes was performed with a multiplex PCR assay on genomic DNA. On the Illumina HiSeq System, the amplified TCR beta libraries were sequenced as 87-base-pair reads. The published analysis was carried out like this. A later analysis tallied about 77 million unique TCR beta chains across the 610 or so repertoires, and about 10 million of those chains were shared by two or more donors. To remove PCR and sequencing errors, raw reads were error-corrected and collapsed into unique sequences using a nearest-neighbor algorithm that merged closely related sequences. To assign V, D and J gene segments, CDR3 sequences were aligned to IMGT reference sequences. Each retained sequence needed at least a six-nucleotide match to both a V gene segment and a J gene segment. Rearrangements were called productive when the CDR3 lacked stop codons and stayed in frame with V and J; all others were non-productive. Following IMGT convention, CDR3 was defined as the stretch from the second conserved V-encoded cysteine to the conserved J-encoded phenylalanine. The earlier analysis of roughly 590 of the donors excluded any sequence lacking an unambiguous match to a single V gene segment. In an earlier analysis of approximately 590 of the donors, V segments were called functional above 56.7% productive rearrangements and were called segregating when the between-donor standard deviation exceeded 5%. To diagnose cytomegalovirus status from the catalog of TCR beta chain sequences, a statistical classification framework was built. V and J gene assignment, in a later analysis, came from comparing TCR nucleotide sequences with IMGT/GENE-DB human TR gene sequences. The TCRdist pipeline was used in a later analysis to assign CDR3 sequences and most-parsimonious VDJ recombination scenarios. In a later analysis, each TCR beta chain was defined by its CDR3 amino acid sequence together with its V-gene family, and reads without a unique V-gene family were excluded. To address suspected cross-contamination and a sequencing artifact, a later analysis removed 592 highly shared, low-generation-probability nucleotide sequences. In a later analysis, a clonal expansion index was calculated for each public chain from normalized within-repertoire ranks of inferred template counts. In a later analysis, generation probabilities were computed using a VDJ recombination model fitted to out-of-frame rearrangements, and the results were checked against IGoR. In a later analysis, hypergeometric tests were used to score TCR-TCR, TCR-HLA and TCR-CMV co-occurrence, with a repertoire-size bias correction applied to TCR pairs. In a later analysis, false discovery rates were estimated by permuting HLA or CMV assignments 20 times. A later analysis grouped co-occurring TCRs with DBSCAN, adding TCRdist sequence similarity when clustering within HLA-allele-positive subsets. Co-occurrence clustering excluded repertoires with fewer than 30,000 or more than 120,000 public chains, plus five with anomalous nucleotide sharing. What TCRdb holds here is the immuneACCESS table cut down to in-frame rearrangements. Part of the clones is not present; checked against another copy, under half of the missing clones reflect an unresolved V gene, and the others are unexplained. That table furnishes V, J and clone size, whereas the DNA furnished D and trimming. The sample profile shows fewer than 120,000 clones; over 65% of them were found once. The top ten clonotypes cover 13% of the sample.

The cohort was made up of 666 healthy bone marrow donors. Cohort members were all nominally healthy when sampled, although unrecorded immune exposures were likely present. The donor was CMV seropositive and belonged to the group of 250 to 300 seropositive cohort members. Every donor gave a peripheral blood sample, and the peripheral blood mononuclear cells from that sample were used for TCR beta sequencing. Genomic DNA extraction from the blood cell samples was performed with the Qiagen DNeasy Blood Extraction Kit. Turning to this clone: The target of this receptor is not known. It has no much larger one-base neighbor in the sample; base qualities were not kept.

The investigation overall reported the following: At a false discovery rate of 0.05, a later analysis linked 16,951 TCR beta sequences to specific HLA alleles. In a later analysis, HLA-associated TCR beta chains were found to be more clonally expanded and to have lower generation probabilities than equally common non-associated chains. The classifier was reported to diagnose cytomegalovirus status with high specificity and sensitivity in both the original and validation cohorts. According to a later analysis, most CMV-associated TCR beta chains appeared to be HLA-restricted, and the HLA associations seemed to be driven largely by CMV exposure. The authors suggested that the approach could potentially be extended to other disease states and immunological phenotypes. When HLA alleles, especially DR and DQ, strongly co-occurred, TCR associations were difficult to assign to individual alleles. The study listed 164 TCR beta chains as associated with cytomegalovirus. In a later analysis, the rate of TCR association differed among HLA loci, with DRB1 alleles having the most associated TCRs and HLA-C alleles having the fewest. Around 16 rarely observed V segments, including chromosome 9 orphons, were excluded from the earlier analysis of almost 600 of the donors because counts were too low. The presence/absence analyses assumed that sequencing depth was roughly uniform across donors, and that assumption may not be true. Because HLA typing was unavailable for some donors at each locus, only the typed subset was used in association tests. For the cohort, immune exposure information was limited to CMV serostatus. In vitro tests confirmed that three of the cytomegalovirus-associated TCR beta chains recognize cytomegalovirus antigens. In a later analysis, several top co-occurrence clusters were reported to appear linked to parvovirus B19, influenza, CMV and Epstein-Barr virus. A cluster of highly shared sequence variants was judged likely to represent a technical artifact of the sequencing pipeline. Broadly in line with IMGT annotations, most TCR beta V segments showed up in productive rearrangements about 87% or about 30% of the time in an earlier analysis of several hundred of the donors. Most TCR sequences were observed very rarely across donors, whereas some public TCRs were present in many individuals. The 87-base-pair reads could not distinguish some IMGT-functional V segments, including TRBV6-2 and TRBV6-3, so those segments were excluded. A later genetic analysis associated a missense DCLRE1C variant with V-gene and J-gene trimming of TCR beta chains, and an independent cohort replicated the association. Linkage disequilibrium might explain the correlated functional status among segregating V segments, but an unknown experimental factor could not be ruled out. A further reported finding was that TCR beta sequences accurately predicted the HLA-A and HLA-B alleles for most subjects in the first cohort. In a later genetic analysis, fewer N-insertions in productive TCRs were reported among donors in an Asian-associated ancestry cluster than the approximately 630-donor mean. The cohort was sequenced for TCR beta chains only, and without alpha or paired-chain data the features that could be detected were limited.

CDR1 and CDR2 were assigned from the germline V gene (reference sequence) as LNHDA and SQIVND. Spanning cysteine to phenylalanine, the CDR3 consists of 14 amino acids. Just the 42-base CDR3 DNA is kept, in frame starting at base 1. V lost 8 bases and J lost 4 bases; the stretch between them is 17 bases long. The sequence links TRBV19 to TRBJ2-5; no confident D gene assignment can be made. The sample consisted of PBMCs. The sequence came from a man in his thirties or forties in good health and CMV-seropositive. The DNA sequence is TGTGCCAGTGCAGGCTGGCCTGCACCAGAGACCCAGTACTTC. Translated, this is CASAGWPAPETQYF.